This T cell receptor (beta chain) was obtained from a study of cytomegalovirus exposure and HLA in healthy donors. Study observations and caveats: Sequencing depth roughly uniform across donors was assumed in presence/absence analyses.

In germline, CDR1 is SQVTM, CDR2 ANQGSEA. The CDR3 runs 12 residues. V lost 2 bases and J 5 bases, leaving 6 bases between the germline ends. Both 60 Vbeta primers and 13 Jbeta primers went into the PCR. Profiling relied on immunoSEQ multiplex PCR, and the TCRdb table lists in-frame clones only, not all of them. Seen in this sample are about 130,000 clones; the ten most common clones hold more than 0.9%. About this clone: The antigen is undetermined.

The V and J genes are TRBV29-1 and TRBJ2-2, with D hard to call. The specimen sequenced was PBMCs. The clonotype comes from a man younger than 35 in good health and CMV-seronegative. The CDR3 is CSVEFRTGELFF. The CDR3 DNA reads TGCAGCGTTGAATTCCGTACCGGGGAGCTGTTTTTT.